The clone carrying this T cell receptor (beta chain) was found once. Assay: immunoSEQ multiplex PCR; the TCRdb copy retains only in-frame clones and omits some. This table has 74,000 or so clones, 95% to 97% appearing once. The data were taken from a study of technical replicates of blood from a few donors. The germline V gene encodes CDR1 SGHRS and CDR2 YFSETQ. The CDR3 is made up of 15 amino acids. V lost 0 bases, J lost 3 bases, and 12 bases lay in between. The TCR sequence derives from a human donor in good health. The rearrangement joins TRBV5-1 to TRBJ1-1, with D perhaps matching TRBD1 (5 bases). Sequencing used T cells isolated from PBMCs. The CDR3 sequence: CASSLERIGDTEAFF. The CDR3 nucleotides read TGCGCCAGCAGCTTGGAGCGAATAGGGGACACTGAAGCTTTCTTT.